A selection of T cell receptor beta chains follows, all from one sample in a study of T cells in Graves' hyperthyroidism and ophthalmopathy. TCRdb ran MiXCR on the multiplex PCR reads and lists one entry per CDR3 protein. The profile shows 150,000 or so distinct CDR3 sequences, around 20% of them singletons. Sequencing was done on a sample of blood. These receptors came from a woman in her forties or fifties with Graves' hyperthyroidism that later progressed to Graves' ophthalmopathy. The CDR3 runs from the conserved cysteine through the conserved F or W. D genes are given only for firm matches. Clone sizes are given selectively: once, few, many, or a class where the clone is expanded.

J gene: TRBJ2-1; V gene: TRBV29-1; D gene: TRBD2; clone size: -; CDR3 protein: CSGGLVNEQFF; CDR3 DNA: TGCAGCGGGGGACTAGTTAATGAGCAGTTCTTC
J gene: TRBJ1-1; V gene: TRBV5-1; D gene: -; clone size: many; CDR3 protein: CASSLRRQGTTEAFF; CDR3 DNA: TGCGCCAGCAGCCTACGAAGGCAGGGCACCACTGAAGCTTTCTTT
J gene: TRBJ2-7; V gene: TRBV7-9; D gene: -; clone size: many; CDR3 protein: CASSANNYEQYF; CDR3 DNA: TGTGCCAGCAGCGCCAATAACTACGAGCAGTACTTC
J gene: TRBJ2-2; V gene: TRBV14; D gene: -; clone size: few; CDR3 protein: CASSQAGRAGTGELFF; CDR3 DNA: TGTGCCAGCAGCCAAGCCGGCAGGGCGGGCACCGGGGAGCTGTTTTTT
J gene: TRBJ2-3; V gene: TRBV9; D gene: -; clone size: once; CDR3 protein: CASSPRWRGSTDTQYF; CDR3 DNA: TGTGCCAGCAGCCCCCGGTGGAGGGGGAGCACAGATACGCAGTATTTT
J gene: TRBJ1-4; V gene: TRBV6-1; D gene: -; clone size: many; CDR3 protein: CASNRGEWTNEKLFF; CDR3 DNA: TGTGCCAGCAATCGAGGGGAATGGACTAATGAAAAACTGTTTTTT
J gene: TRBJ2-7; V gene: TRBV6-1; D gene: TRBD2; clone size: many; CDR3 protein: CASSAGTSGSYEQYF; CDR3 DNA: TGTGCCAGCAGTGCGGGGACTAGCGGGTCCTACGAGCAGTACTTC
J gene: TRBJ2-4; V gene: TRBV28; D gene: -; clone size: -; CDR3 protein: CVSSLFQGKNIQYF; CDR3 DNA: TGTGTCAGCAGTTTATTTCAGGGCAAAAACATTCAGTACTTC
J gene: TRBJ2-1; V gene: TRBV7-2; D gene: TRBD1; clone size: few; CDR3 protein: CASSLQGALGEQFF; CDR3 DNA: TGTGCCAGCAGCTTACAGGGGGCGCTCGGTGAGCAGTTCTTC
J gene: TRBJ2-5; V gene: TRBV5-6; D gene: TRBD2; clone size: -; CDR3 protein: CASSFPFGMTSGEETQYF; CDR3 DNA: TGTGCCAGCAGCTTTCCCTTTGGTATGACTAGCGGGGAAGAGACCCAGTACTTC
J gene: TRBJ2-1; V gene: TRBV18; D gene: -; clone size: many; CDR3 protein: CASSPETLSYNEQFF; CDR3 DNA: TGTGCCAGCTCACCAGAGACTCTCTCCTACAATGAGCAGTTCTTC
J gene: TRBJ2-5; V gene: TRBV5-1; D gene: TRBD1; clone size: many; CDR3 protein: CASSLGVGQGQETQYF; CDR3 DNA: TGCGCCAGCAGCTTGGGGGTTGGACAGGGCCAAGAGACCCAGTACTTC
J gene: TRBJ2-3; V gene: TRBV28; D gene: TRBD1; clone size: many; CDR3 protein: CASKTPGQGADTQYF; CDR3 DNA: TGTGCCAGCAAAACTCCGGGACAGGGTGCAGATACGCAGTATTTT
J gene: TRBJ1-5; V gene: TRBV12-3/TRBV12-4; D gene: -; clone size: -; CDR3 protein: CASRYRYQPQHF; CDR3 DNA: TGTGCCAGCAGATACAGGTACCAGCCCCAGCATTTT
J gene: TRBJ1-1; V gene: TRBV27; D gene: -; clone size: -; CDR3 protein: CASSLSSEGLTEAFF; CDR3 DNA: TGTGCCAGCAGTTTATCATCTGAGGGGTTGACTGAAGCTTTCTTT
J gene: TRBJ1-1; V gene: TRBV19; D gene: -; clone size: -; CDR3 protein: CASSKDGGWLGTEAFF; CDR3 DNA: TGTGCCAGTAGCAAAGATGGTGGGTGGTTGGGCACTGAAGCTTTCTTT
J gene: TRBJ2-3; V gene: TRBV7-4; D gene: TRBD2; clone size: many; CDR3 protein: CASSLAGGDADTQYF; CDR3 DNA: TGTGCCAGCAGCCTAGCGGGGGGGGACGCAGATACGCAGTATTTT
J gene: TRBJ2-1; V gene: TRBV5-1; D gene: -; clone size: many; CDR3 protein: CASSLMPGGLVSLNEQFF; CDR3 DNA: TGCGCCAGCAGCTTGATGCCAGGGGGACTAGTTAGCCTCAATGAGCAGTTCTTC
J gene: TRBJ1-4; V gene: TRBV20-1; D gene: -; clone size: -; CDR3 protein: CSALGVGEKLFF; CDR3 DNA: TGCAGTGCTTTAGGGGTTGGAGAAAAACTGTTTTTT
J gene: TRBJ2-1; V gene: TRBV5-1; D gene: -; clone size: -; CDR3 protein: CASSWTGRDKLFF; CDR3 DNA: TGCGCCAGCAGCTGGACTGGCAGGGACAAGCTGTTCTTC
J gene: TRBJ2-2; V gene: TRBV2; D gene: TRBD2; clone size: many; CDR3 protein: CASSWTSGWAGELFF; CDR3 DNA: TGTGCCAGCAGCTGGACTAGCGGATGGGCCGGGGAGCTGTTTTTT
J gene: TRBJ2-1; V gene: TRBV6-2/TRBV6-3; D gene: TRBD2; clone size: many; CDR3 protein: CASSYTPLAGGRSYNEQFF; CDR3 DNA: TGTGCCAGCAGTTACACCCCCCTGGCGGGAGGGAGGTCCTACAATGAGCAGTTCTTC
J gene: TRBJ2-7; V gene: TRBV10-3; D gene: -; clone size: -; CDR3 protein: CAISGTGSSYEQYF; CDR3 DNA: TGTGCCATCAGTGGAACAGGGTCCTCCTACGAGCAGTACTTC
J gene: TRBJ2-7; V gene: TRBV6-1; D gene: -; clone size: -; CDR3 protein: CASREGHGAPYEQYF; CDR3 DNA: TGTGCCAGCAGAGAGGGTCACGGGGCTCCCTACGAGCAGTACTTC
J gene: TRBJ2-3; V gene: TRBV11-2; D gene: TRBD2; clone size: -; CDR3 protein: CASSGRSGNADTQYF; CDR3 DNA: TGTGCCAGCAGCGGAAGGAGCGGGAACGCAGATACGCAGTATTTT
J gene: TRBJ2-7; V gene: TRBV7-9; D gene: -; clone size: many; CDR3 protein: CASSPFRDSHEQYF; CDR3 DNA: TGTGCCAGCAGCCCCTTCCGTGACAGCCACGAGCAGTACTTC
J gene: TRBJ1-1; V gene: TRBV2; D gene: TRBD1; clone size: -; CDR3 protein: CASSESTGGGTEAFF; CDR3 DNA: TGTGCCAGCAGTGAATCGACAGGGGGCGGCACTGAAGCTTTCTTT
J gene: TRBJ2-3; V gene: TRBV20-1; D gene: -; clone size: few; CDR3 protein: CSARERPGWVPQYF; CDR3 DNA: TGCAGTGCTAGAGAGAGACCGGGCTGGGTGCCGCAGTATTTT
J gene: TRBJ1-5; V gene: TRBV6-1; D gene: -; clone size: many; CDR3 protein: CASSNFDSSNQPQHF; CDR3 DNA: TGTGCCAGCAGTAACTTCGACAGCTCCAATCAGCCCCAGCATTTT
J gene: TRBJ1-2; V gene: TRBV7-8; D gene: TRBD1; clone size: many; CDR3 protein: CASSPPDRGSSYGYTF; CDR3 DNA: TGTGCCAGCAGCCCACCTGACAGGGGATCGTCGTATGGCTACACCTTC
J gene: TRBJ1-2; V gene: TRBV3-1; D gene: -; clone size: many; CDR3 protein: CASSQGGRGYGYTF; CDR3 DNA: TGTGCCAGCAGCCAAGGGGGCAGAGGCTATGGCTACACCTTC
J gene: TRBJ2-1; V gene: TRBV20-1; D gene: TRBD2; clone size: many; CDR3 protein: CSPDMLAGGHNEQFF; CDR3 DNA: TGCAGTCCCGATATGTTAGCGGGAGGTCACAATGAGCAGTTCTTC
J gene: TRBJ1-2; V gene: TRBV7-2; D gene: -; clone size: many; CDR3 protein: CASRRSAGEGYTF; CDR3 DNA: TGTGCCAGCAGAAGGTCGGCAGGGGAGGGCTACACCTTC
J gene: TRBJ1-5; V gene: TRBV6-2/TRBV6-3; D gene: TRBD1; clone size: many; CDR3 protein: CASSPGGYQPQHF; CDR3 DNA: TGTGCCAGCAGCCCAGGGGGCTATCAGCCCCAGCATTTT
J gene: TRBJ2-1; V gene: TRBV20-1; D gene: TRBD2; clone size: many; CDR3 protein: CSARDSGTSVHNEQFF; CDR3 DNA: TGCAGTGCTAGAGATTCCGGGACTAGCGTGCACAATGAGCAGTTCTTC
J gene: TRBJ2-1; V gene: TRBV3-1; D gene: TRBD2; clone size: -; CDR3 protein: CASSQNGAGGVYNEQFF; CDR3 DNA: TGTGCCAGCAGCCAAAATGGGGCGGGAGGGGTATACAATGAGCAGTTCTTC
J gene: TRBJ1-2; V gene: TRBV7-3; D gene: -; clone size: many; CDR3 protein: CASKGREGYTF; CDR3 DNA: TGTGCCAGCAAAGGGCGAGAGGGCTACACCTTC
J gene: TRBJ1-4; V gene: TRBV7-8; D gene: TRBD1; clone size: many; CDR3 protein: CASSLTGTFGKLFF; CDR3 DNA: TGTGCCAGCAGCCTGACAGGGACCTTCGGCAAACTGTTTTTT
J gene: TRBJ1-1; V gene: TRBV2; D gene: -; clone size: -; CDR3 protein: CASSGRSEAFF; CDR3 DNA: TGTGCCAGCAGTGGGAGGTCGGAAGCTTTCTTT
J gene: TRBJ2-3; V gene: TRBV6-4; D gene: TRBD2; clone size: few; CDR3 protein: CASSLDSGSGDTQYF; CDR3 DNA: TGTGCCAGCAGCCTTGATAGCGGGAGCGGGGATACGCAGTATTTT
J gene: TRBJ1-3; V gene: TRBV7-9; D gene: -; clone size: few; CDR3 protein: CASSLISGTIYF; CDR3 DNA: TGTGCCAGCAGCTTAATCAGCGGCACCATATATTTT
J gene: TRBJ1-2; V gene: TRBV6-1; D gene: -; clone size: many; CDR3 protein: CASSYWGGENGYTF; CDR3 DNA: TGTGCCAGCAGTTATTGGGGGGGCGAAAATGGCTACACCTTC
J gene: TRBJ2-7; V gene: TRBV6-1; D gene: TRBD2; clone size: many; CDR3 protein: CASSPDSPGLAGGEQYF; CDR3 DNA: TGTGCCAGCAGTCCGGACAGCCCGGGACTAGCGGGAGGCGAGCAGTACTTC
J gene: TRBJ2-7; V gene: TRBV27; D gene: TRBD2; clone size: many; CDR3 protein: CASRVTSGAYEQYF; CDR3 DNA: TGTGCCAGCAGGGTGACTAGCGGCGCCTACGAGCAGTACTTC
J gene: TRBJ2-7; V gene: TRBV18; D gene: TRBD2; clone size: many; CDR3 protein: CASSQGLAAYEQYF; CDR3 DNA: TGTGCCAGCTCTCAGGGACTAGCGGCCTACGAGCAGTACTTC
J gene: TRBJ2-7; V gene: TRBV13; D gene: -; clone size: few; CDR3 protein: CASSLGLANLGEQYF; CDR3 DNA: TGTGCCAGCAGCTTAGGCCTAGCTAATCTGGGCGAGCAGTACTTC
J gene: TRBJ2-5; V gene: TRBV30; D gene: -; clone size: many; CDR3 protein: CAWSRRGETQYF; CDR3 DNA: TGTGCCTGGAGTAGGAGGGGCGAGACCCAGTACTTC